The 18 T cell receptor beta chains presented below share a single source sample, sequenced in a study of technical replicates of blood from several donors. Repertoires were generated with immunoSEQ multiplex PCR, while TCRdb's copy carries only in-frame clones and drops some. Among under 95,000 clones listed, 95% were seen once. Sequencing was performed on T cells isolated from PBMCs. All receptors derive from a human donor in good health.

The V and J genes are TRBV6-5 and TRBJ2-7; 9 nucleotides align to TRBD2. Germline trimming cut 6 bases from V and 1 base from J; bases unmatched to any gene: 4. CDR3 length: 14 residues. Per the germline V gene, CDR1 is MNHEY and CDR2 is SVGAGI. CDR3 amino acids: CASSRLAGSYEQYF. The CDR3 DNA reads TGTGCCAGCAGCCGTCTAGCGGGATCCTACGAGCAGTACTTC.

This clone came up once. The gene calls are TRBV11-2 and TRBJ2-7, with 7 bases that match TRBD1. Trimming removed 5 bases from V and 9 bases from J; junction bases left unmatched: 10. Germline assignment: CDR1 SGHAT and CDR2 FQNNGV. CDR3 length: 13 amino acids. The CDR3 sequence: CASSLGQVRGQYF. CDR3 DNA: TGTGCCAGCAGCCTAGGACAGGTCCGGGGGCAGTACTTC.

This chain joins TRBV6-1 and TRBJ1-4; 7 positions match TRBD1. The V segment lost 7 bases and the J segment 8 bases; nucleotides outside the gene matches: 7. Germline-derived CDR1 and CDR2 are MNHNS and SASEGT. This CDR3 region has 13 residues. CDR3 sequence (DNA): TGTGCCAGCAAGCTGACAGGGAACGAAAAACTGTTTTTT. Translated: CASKLTGNEKLFF.

The J gene is TRBJ2-2, the V gene TRBV2; D remains ambiguous. The CDR3 consists of 13 residues. With 9 bases removed from V and 5 bases from J, the gap between germline ends came to 13 bases. CDR1 is SNHLY, CDR2 FYNNEI, per germline. The CDR3 nucleotides read TGTGCCAGAAGATCGGGTGGTACCGGGGAGCTGTTTTTT. Protein product: CARRSGGTGELFF.

The chain couples TRBV19 to TRBJ2-2; D not certain. The germline gives CDR1 LNHDA, CDR2 SQIVND (reference sequence). The V gene lost 7 bases and the J gene lost 3 bases, with 12 bases spanning the gap. CDR3 size: 14 residues. The CDR3 DNA reads TGTGCCAGTATTCCGGGTCAGTACACCGGGGAGCTGTTTTTT. Its protein is CASIPGQYTGELFF.

This sequence joins TRBV5-1 and TRBJ2-7; 9 positions agree with TRBD1. J gave up 6 bases and V 0 bases, and 10 bases lay outside the gene matches. Germline V gene data show CDR1 as SGHRS and CDR2 as YFSETQ. The CDR3 extends over 16 amino acids. The DNA for the CDR3 is TGCGCCAGCAGCTTGGAACAGGGGGCTAAGATGAGCGAGCAGTACTTC. It translates to CASSLEQGAKMSEQYF.

The V and J genes are TRBV4-1 and TRBJ2-1; weak D call: TRBD1 (6 bases). With 0 bases removed from V and 0 bases from J, the gap between germline ends came to 18 bases. There are 19 residues in the CDR3. CDR1 is MGHRA, CDR2 YSYEKL, per germline. The CDR3 nucleotides read TGCGCCAGCAGCCAAGATCCTGCTGACAGGTTACTCTCCTACAATGAGCAGTTCTTC. It yields the protein CASSQDPADRLLSYNEQFF.

The chain combines TRBV28 with TRBJ1-1; 9 nucleotides line up with TRBD1. Germline V gene sequence: CDR1 MDHEN, CDR2 SYDVKM. The CDR3 has 14 amino acids. With 6 bases clipped from V and 7 bases from J, the junction kept 9 bases outside the gene matches. CDR3 region: CASRTDRGNLEAFF. The CDR3 DNA reads as TGTGCCAGCAGGACAGACAGGGGGAATCTTGAAGCTTTCTTT.

The chain links TRBV7-9 to TRBJ2-7; no firm D call. V lost 2 bases, J lost 6 bases, and 8 bases lay in between. In germline, CDR1 is SEHNR, CDR2 FQNEAQ (reference sequence). The CDR3 runs 12 residues. The CDR3 sequence is CASSLLNTEQYF. CDR3 DNA sequence: TGTGCCAGCAGCTTATTAAACACCGAGCAGTACTTC.

The chain links TRBV27 to TRBJ2-7; no firm D call. The ends were cut back, 0 bases at V and 0 bases at J, with 3 bases in the middle. Germline V gives CDR1 MNHEY, CDR2 SMNVEV (reference sequence). This CDR3 comprises 13 residues. CDR3 residues: CASSLSVSYEQYF. The CDR3 nucleotides read TGTGCCAGCAGTTTATCCGTCTCCTACGAGCAGTACTTC.

The V call is TRBV5-1, the J call TRBJ2-1, with TRBD1 matching over 8 bases. CDR1 is SGHRS and CDR2 is YFSETQ in the germline V gene. The CDR3 totals 15 residues. With V trimmed by 1 base and J by 7 bases, 7 bases remained unmatched. In DNA form, the CDR3 reads TGCGCCAGCAGCTTGTTGGGACAGGTCATAAATGAGCAGTTCTTC. This gives the protein CASSLLGQVINEQFF.

This chain connects TRBV7-9 to TRBJ1-5, with 9 bases that match TRBD1. Unmatched junction bases numbered 2, after V lost 4 bases and J lost 1 base. Germline assignment: CDR1 SEHNR and CDR2 FQNEAQ (reference sequence). CDR3 length: 15 residues. The CDR3 nucleotides read TGTGCCAGCAGCTATGGACAGGGGAGCAATCAGCCCCAGCATTTT. Translation gives CASSYGQGSNQPQHF. Based on the CDR3 plus reference TRBV7-9 and TRBJ1-5, the full variable domain is DTGVSQNPRHKITKRGQNVTFRCDPISEHNRLYWYRQTLGQGPEFLTYFQNEAQLEKSRLLSDRFSAERPKGSFSTLEIQRTEQGDSAMYLCASSYGQGSNQPQHFGDGTRLSIL.

The genes are TRBV5-1 and TRBJ2-1; D perhaps matches TRBD2 (5 bases). The CDR3 contains 15 residues. V was trimmed by 0 bases and J by 2 bases, leaving 9 bases between them. CDR1 and CDR2 from the germline V gene are SGHRS and YFSETQ. The CDR3 coding sequence is TGCGCCAGCAGCTTGGGGAGAGCGGCCTACAATGAGCAGTTCTTC. It is translated as CASSLGRAAYNEQFF. Full variable domain (outside the CDR3, taken from reference TRBV5-1 and TRBJ2-1): KAGVTQTPRYLIKTRGQQVTLSCSPISGHRSVSWYQQTPGQGLQFLFEYFSETQRNKGNFPGRFSGRQFSNSRSEMNVSTLELGDSALYLCASSLGRAAYNEQFFGPGTRLTVL.

V and J are TRBV10-2 and TRBJ1-1; 9 bases agree with TRBD1. Per germline, CDR1 WSHSY and CDR2 SAAADI. CDR3 size: 15 residues. Trimming removed 9 bases from V and 1 base from J; junction bases left unmatched: 9. The CDR3 protein is CASEGGTGPNTEAFF. The CDR3 nucleotides are TGCGCCAGTGAAGGGGGGACAGGGCCGAACACTGAAGCTTTCTTT.

The sample holds one count of this clone. The V gene is TRBV6-4, the J gene TRBJ2-7; weak D call: TRBD1 (5 bases). The CDR3 is 15 residues long. Germline CDR1 MRHNA, CDR2 SNTAGT. The V and J ends lost 5 bases and 2 bases respectively, with 16 bases between them. The CDR3 DNA sequence: TGTGCCAGCAGTCCCTTTCAGGGTAGTACCTACGAGCAGTACTTC. Translated, it gives CASSPFQGSTYEQYF.

The V and J genes are TRBV29-1 and TRBJ2-7; D might be TRBD2 (5 bases). Trimming left V 7 bases short and J 5 bases short, with 9 bases between. This CDR3 has 10 residues. Looked up from germline, CDR1 is SQVTM and CDR2 is ANQGSEA. The CDR3 loop is CSALLDEQYF. The CDR3 DNA sequence: TGCAGCGCCCTACTAGACGAGCAGTACTTC.

The gene calls are TRBV2 and TRBJ2-5; TRBD1 matches at 8 bases. The CDR3 totals 13 residues. The germline gives CDR1 SNHLY, CDR2 FYNNEI. The junction had 6 bases not matched to a gene; V was cut back by 7 bases and J by 5 bases. CDR3: CASTSTGGETQYF. The CDR3 coding sequence is TGTGCCAGCACCAGCACAGGGGGGGAGACCCAGTACTTC.

The chain employs TRBV19 and TRBJ2-3; 8 bases fit TRBD2. Trimming removed 6 bases from V and 3 bases from J; junction bases left unmatched: 11. The CDR3 totals 16 residues. Germline assignment: CDR1 LNHDA and CDR2 SQIVND (reference sequence). The CDR3 region is CASSLPGGAGTDTQYF. The CDR3 coding sequence is TGTGCCAGTAGCCTACCCGGGGGGGCCGGGACAGATACGCAGTATTTT.